The source of this T cell receptor (beta chain) is a study of Graves' ophthalmopathy and Graves' hyperthyroidism. TCR beta CDR3 regions were amplified from RNA transcripts. HTBI-primed first-round RT-PCR preceded second-round multiplex PCR. One entry per CDR3 protein, called by TCRdb with MiXCR from the multiplex PCR reads. The sample consists of about 740,000 distinct CDR3 sequences, approximately 40% of them appearing once. From germline, CDR1 is SGHDN and CDR2 FVKESK. Trimming took 8 bases from V and 0 from J, leaving 20 bases between them. This CDR3 is built from 16 residues. As for this clonotype: What it recognizes is unknown.

Study-level points and caveats: Between ophthalmopathy and stable hyperthyroidism, a 13-signature model drew a separation with around 86% sensitivity and just under 83% specificity. The study's model predicted ophthalmopathy progression at approximately 70% sensitivity and about 72% specificity.

This receptor was taken from an adult man with Graves' ophthalmopathy. Sequences were obtained from peripheral blood. V and J are TRBV14 and TRBJ2-7; D is uncertain. The CDR3 here is CASSPRVGLSSYEQYF. DNA for the CDR3: TGTGCCAGCTCACCACGGGTAGGTTTGAGCTCCTACGAGCAGTACTTC. Full variable domain (outside the CDR3, taken from reference TRBV14 and TRBJ2-7): EAGVTQFPSHSVIEKGQTVTLRCDPISGHDNLYWYRRVMGKEIKFLLHFVKESKQDESGMPNNRFLAERTGGTYSTLKVQPAELEDSGVYFCASSPRVGLSSYEQYFGPGTRLTVT.